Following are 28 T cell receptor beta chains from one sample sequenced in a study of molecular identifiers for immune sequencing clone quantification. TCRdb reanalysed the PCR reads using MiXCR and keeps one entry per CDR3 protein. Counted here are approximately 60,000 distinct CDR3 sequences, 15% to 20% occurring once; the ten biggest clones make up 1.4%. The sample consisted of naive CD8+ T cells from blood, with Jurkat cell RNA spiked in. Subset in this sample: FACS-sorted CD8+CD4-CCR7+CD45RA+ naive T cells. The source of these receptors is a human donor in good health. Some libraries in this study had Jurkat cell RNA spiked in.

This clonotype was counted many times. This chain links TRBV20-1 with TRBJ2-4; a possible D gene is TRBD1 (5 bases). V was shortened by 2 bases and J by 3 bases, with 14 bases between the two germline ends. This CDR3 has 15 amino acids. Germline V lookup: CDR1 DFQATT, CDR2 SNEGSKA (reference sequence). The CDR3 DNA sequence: TGCAGTGCTAGATCCAGGGAAGGGGTCAAAAACATTCAGTACTTC. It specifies CSARSREGVKNIQYF.

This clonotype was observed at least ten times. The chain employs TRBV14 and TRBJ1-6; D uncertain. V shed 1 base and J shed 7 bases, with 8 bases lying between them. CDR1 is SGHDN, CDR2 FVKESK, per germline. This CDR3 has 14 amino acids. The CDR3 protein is CASSQVHGNSPLHF. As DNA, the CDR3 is TGTGCCAGCAGCCAAGTACACGGGAATTCACCCCTCCACTTT. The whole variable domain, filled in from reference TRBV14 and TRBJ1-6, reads EAGVTQFPSHSVIEKGQTVTLRCDPISGHDNLYWYRRVMGKEIKFLLHFVKESKQDESGMPNNRFLAERTGGTYSTLKVQPAELEDSGVYFCASSQVHGNSPLHFGNGTRLTVT.

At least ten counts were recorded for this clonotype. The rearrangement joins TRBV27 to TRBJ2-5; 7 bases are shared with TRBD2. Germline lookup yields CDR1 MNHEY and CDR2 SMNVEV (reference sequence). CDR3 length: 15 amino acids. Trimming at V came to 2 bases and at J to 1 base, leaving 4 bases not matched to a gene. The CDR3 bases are TGTGCCAGCAGTTTACGGGCTAGCGGCCAAGAGACCCAGTACTTC. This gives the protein CASSLRASGQETQYF.

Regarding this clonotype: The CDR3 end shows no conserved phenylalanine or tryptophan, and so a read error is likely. CDR3 DNA: TGTGCCACCAGTGATCTCGACAGTAATCAAGGGACCCAGTACCTC. Amino acids: CATSDLDSNQGTQYL. The genes are TRBV24-1 and TRBJ2-5, with a possible D match to TRBD1 (5 bases). The CDR3 extends over 15 amino acids. CDR1 and CDR2 (germline): KGHDR, SFDVKD.

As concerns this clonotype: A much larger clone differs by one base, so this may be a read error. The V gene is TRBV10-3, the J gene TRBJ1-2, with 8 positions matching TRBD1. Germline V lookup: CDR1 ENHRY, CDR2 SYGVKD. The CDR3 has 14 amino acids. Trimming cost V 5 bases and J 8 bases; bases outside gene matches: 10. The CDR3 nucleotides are TGTGCCATCAGTCCCCTGGACAGGGTTGACGGCTACACCTTC. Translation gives CAISPLDRVDGYTF.

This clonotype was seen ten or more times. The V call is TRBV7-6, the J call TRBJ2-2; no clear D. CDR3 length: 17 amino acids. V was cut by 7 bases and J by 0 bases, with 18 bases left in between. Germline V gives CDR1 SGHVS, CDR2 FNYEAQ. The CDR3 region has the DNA TGTGCCAGCAAAGCCCACCGGTCAGAAACGAACACCGGGGAGCTGTTTTTT. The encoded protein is CASKAHRSETNTGELFF.

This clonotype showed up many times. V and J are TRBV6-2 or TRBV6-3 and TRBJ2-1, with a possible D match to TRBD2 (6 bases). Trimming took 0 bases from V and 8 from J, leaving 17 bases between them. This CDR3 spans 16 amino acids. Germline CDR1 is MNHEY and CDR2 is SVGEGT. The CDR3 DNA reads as TGTGCCAGCAGTTACTCGACTGACTTAGGGAGGCATGAGCAGTTCTTC. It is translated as CASSYSTDLGRHEQFF.

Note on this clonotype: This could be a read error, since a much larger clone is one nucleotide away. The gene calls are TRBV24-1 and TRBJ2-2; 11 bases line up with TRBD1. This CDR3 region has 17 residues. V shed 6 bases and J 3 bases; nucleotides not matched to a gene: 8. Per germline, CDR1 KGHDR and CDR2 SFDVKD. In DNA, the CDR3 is TGTGCCACCAGTCCGTGGGACAGGGGGACGGACACCGGGGAGCTGTTTTTT. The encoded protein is CATSPWDRGTDTGELFF.

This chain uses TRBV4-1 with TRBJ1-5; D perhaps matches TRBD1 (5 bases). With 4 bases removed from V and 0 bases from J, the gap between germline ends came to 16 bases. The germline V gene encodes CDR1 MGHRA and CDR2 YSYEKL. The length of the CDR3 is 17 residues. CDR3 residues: CASSPYPGQGSNQPQHF. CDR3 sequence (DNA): TGCGCCAGCAGCCCCTACCCTGGGCAGGGTAGCAATCAGCCCCAGCATTTT.

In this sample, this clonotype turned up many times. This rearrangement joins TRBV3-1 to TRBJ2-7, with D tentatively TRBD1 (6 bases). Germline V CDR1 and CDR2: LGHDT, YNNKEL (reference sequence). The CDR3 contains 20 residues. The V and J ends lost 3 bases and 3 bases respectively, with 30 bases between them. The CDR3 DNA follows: TGTGCCAGCAGCCAGGACAGAGGGCCCGGGCCACAAAAAAAAGACTACGAGCAGTACTTC. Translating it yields CASSQDRGPGPQKKDYEQYF.

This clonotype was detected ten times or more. The CDR3 nucleotides are TGTGCCATCAGGGGGACTAGCGGGGAAGAGACCCAGTACTTC. This encodes CAIRGTSGEETQYF. V gene TRBV10-3 combines with J gene TRBJ2-5; 13 positions agree with TRBD2. The CDR3 contains 14 residues. Germline V gene lookup returns CDR1 ENHRY and CDR2 SYGVKD. V trimming: 6 bases; J trimming: 3 bases; junction bases outside the gene matches: 1.

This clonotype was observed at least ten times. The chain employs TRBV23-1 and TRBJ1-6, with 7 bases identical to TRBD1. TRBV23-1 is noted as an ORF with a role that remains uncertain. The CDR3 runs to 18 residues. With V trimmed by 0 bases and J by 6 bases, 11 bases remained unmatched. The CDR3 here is CASSQSWDRVVSNSPLHF. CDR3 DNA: TGCGCCAGCAGTCAATCCTGGGACAGAGTAGTCTCTAATTCACCCCTCCACTTT.

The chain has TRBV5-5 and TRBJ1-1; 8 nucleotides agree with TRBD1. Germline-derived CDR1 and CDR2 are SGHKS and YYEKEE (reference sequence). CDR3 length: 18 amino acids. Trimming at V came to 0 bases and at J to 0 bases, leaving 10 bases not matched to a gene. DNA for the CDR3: TGTGCCAGCAGCTTGGCAGGGGGCCTCGAAAACGTGAACACTGAAGCTTTCTTT. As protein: CASSLAGGLENVNTEAFF.

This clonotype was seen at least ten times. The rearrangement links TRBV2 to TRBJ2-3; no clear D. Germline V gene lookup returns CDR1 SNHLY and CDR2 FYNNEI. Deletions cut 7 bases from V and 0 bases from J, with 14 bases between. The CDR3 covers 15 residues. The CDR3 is CASNRPYLSTDTQYF. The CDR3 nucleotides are TGTGCCAGCAATAGACCCTACCTCAGCACAGATACGCAGTATTTT.

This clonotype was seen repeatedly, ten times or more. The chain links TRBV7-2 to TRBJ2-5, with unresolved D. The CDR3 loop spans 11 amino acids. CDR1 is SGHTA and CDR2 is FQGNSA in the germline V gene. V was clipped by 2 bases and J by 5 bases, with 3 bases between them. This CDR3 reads CASSLWETQYF. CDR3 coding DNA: TGTGCCAGCAGCTTATGGGAGACCCAGTACTTC.

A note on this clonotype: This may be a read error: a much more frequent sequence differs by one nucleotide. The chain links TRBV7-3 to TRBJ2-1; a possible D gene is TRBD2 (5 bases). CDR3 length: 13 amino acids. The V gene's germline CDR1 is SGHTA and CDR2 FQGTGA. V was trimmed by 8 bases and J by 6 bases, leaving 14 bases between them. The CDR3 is CASGLAEANEQFF. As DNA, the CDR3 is TGTGCCAGCGGCCTAGCCGAAGCCAATGAGCAGTTCTTC.

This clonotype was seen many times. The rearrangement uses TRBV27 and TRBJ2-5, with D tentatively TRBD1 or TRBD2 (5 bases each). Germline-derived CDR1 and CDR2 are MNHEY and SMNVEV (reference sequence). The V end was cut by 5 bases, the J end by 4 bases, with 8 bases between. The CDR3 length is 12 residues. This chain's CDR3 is CASSEGIETQYF. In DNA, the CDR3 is TGTGCCAGCAGTGAGGGGATAGAGACCCAGTACTTC.

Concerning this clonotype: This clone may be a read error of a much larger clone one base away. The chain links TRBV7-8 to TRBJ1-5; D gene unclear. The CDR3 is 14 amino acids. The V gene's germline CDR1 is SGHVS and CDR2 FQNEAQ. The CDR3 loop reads CASSLELSNQSQHF. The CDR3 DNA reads TGTGCCAGCAGCCTAGAGCTTAGCAATCAGTCCCAGCATTTT.

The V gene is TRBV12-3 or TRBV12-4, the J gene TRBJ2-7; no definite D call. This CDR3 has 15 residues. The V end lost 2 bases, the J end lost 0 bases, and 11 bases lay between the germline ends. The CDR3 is CASSLQYAHSYEQYF. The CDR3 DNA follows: TGTGCCAGCAGTTTACAGTACGCGCACTCCTACGAGCAGTACTTC.

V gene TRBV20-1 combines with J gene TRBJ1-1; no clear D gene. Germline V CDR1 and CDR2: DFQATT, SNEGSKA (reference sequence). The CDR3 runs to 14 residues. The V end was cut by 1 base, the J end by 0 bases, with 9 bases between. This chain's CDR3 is CSARGLMMNTEAFF. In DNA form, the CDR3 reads TGCAGTGCTAGAGGCCTGATGATGAACACTGAAGCTTTCTTT.

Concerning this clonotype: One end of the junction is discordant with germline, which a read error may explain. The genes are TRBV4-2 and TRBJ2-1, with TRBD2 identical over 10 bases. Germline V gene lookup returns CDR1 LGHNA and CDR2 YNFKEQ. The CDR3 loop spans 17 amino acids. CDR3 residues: CASNQAPVTSGTHEQFF. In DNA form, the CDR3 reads TGTGCCAGCAACCAAGCCCCCGTCACTAGCGGGACACATGAGCAGTTCTTC.

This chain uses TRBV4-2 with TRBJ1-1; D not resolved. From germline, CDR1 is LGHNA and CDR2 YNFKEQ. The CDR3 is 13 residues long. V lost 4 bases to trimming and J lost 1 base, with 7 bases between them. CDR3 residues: CASSPERNTEAFF. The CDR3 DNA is TGTGCCAGCAGCCCCGAAAGGAACACTGAAGCTTTCTTT.

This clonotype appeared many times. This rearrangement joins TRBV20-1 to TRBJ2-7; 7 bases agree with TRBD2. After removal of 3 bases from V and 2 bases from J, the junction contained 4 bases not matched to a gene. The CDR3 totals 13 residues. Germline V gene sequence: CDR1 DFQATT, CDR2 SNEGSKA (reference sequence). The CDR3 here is CSARWLAAYEQYF. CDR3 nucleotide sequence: TGCAGTGCTAGGTGGCTAGCGGCCTACGAGCAGTACTTC.

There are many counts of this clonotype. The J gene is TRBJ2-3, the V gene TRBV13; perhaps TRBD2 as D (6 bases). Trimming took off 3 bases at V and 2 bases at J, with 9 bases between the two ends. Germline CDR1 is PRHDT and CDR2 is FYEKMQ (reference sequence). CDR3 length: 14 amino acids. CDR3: CASSFSGNTDTQYF. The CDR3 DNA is TGTGCCAGCAGCTTTAGCGGTAACACAGATACGCAGTATTTT.

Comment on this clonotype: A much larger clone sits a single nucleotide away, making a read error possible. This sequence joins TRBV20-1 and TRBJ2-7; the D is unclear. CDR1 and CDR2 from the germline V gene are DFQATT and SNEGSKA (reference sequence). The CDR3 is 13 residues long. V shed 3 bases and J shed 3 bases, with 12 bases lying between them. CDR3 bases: TGCAGTGCTAGCGTCGACAAATACTACGAGCAGTACTTC. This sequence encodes CSASVDKYYEQYF.

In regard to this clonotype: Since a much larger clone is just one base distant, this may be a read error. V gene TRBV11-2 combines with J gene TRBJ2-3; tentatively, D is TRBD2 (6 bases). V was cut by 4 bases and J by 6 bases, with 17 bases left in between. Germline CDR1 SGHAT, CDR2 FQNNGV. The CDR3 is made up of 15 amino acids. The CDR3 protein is CASSSGLNSSDTQYF. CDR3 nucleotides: TGTGCCAGCAGCTCCGGACTAAATTCGTCGGATACGCAGTATTTT. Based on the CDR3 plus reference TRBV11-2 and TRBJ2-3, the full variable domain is EAGVAQSPRYKIIEKRQSVAFWCNPISGHATLYWYQQILGQGPKLLIQFQNNGVVDDSQLPKDRFSAERLKGVDSTLKIQPAKLEDSAVYLCASSSGLNSSDTQYFGPGTRLTVL.

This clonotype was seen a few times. The CDR3 coding sequence is TGCGCCAGCAGCCGCGGAACAGGACTAGCGCACAATGAGCAGTTCTTC. Translating it yields CASSRGTGLAHNEQFF. The V and J genes are TRBV4-3 and TRBJ2-1; 9 bases map to TRBD2. Trimming cost V 4 bases and J 5 bases; bases outside gene matches: 9. The V gene's germline CDR1 is LGHNA and CDR2 YSLEER. CDR3 length: 16 amino acids.

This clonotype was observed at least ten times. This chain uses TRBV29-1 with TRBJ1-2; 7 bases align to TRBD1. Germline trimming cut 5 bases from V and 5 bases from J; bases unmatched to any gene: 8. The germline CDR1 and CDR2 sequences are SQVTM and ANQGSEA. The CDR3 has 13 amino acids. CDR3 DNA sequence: TGCAGCGTTCACTCAATACAGGGGTATGGCTACACCTTC. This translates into CSVHSIQGYGYTF.